The 13 T cell receptor beta chains presented below share a single source sample, sequenced in a study of cytotoxic CD8 clonotypes in ibrutinib-treated CLL. The method was immunoSEQ multiplex PCR; TCRdb's version includes in-frame clones alone and lacks a portion of them. The table has 250,000 to 350,000 clones, roughly four fifths seen once; the top ten hold about 6%. Sequencing used PBMCs, obtained at disease progression, from a patient treated with ibrutinib. These receptors all stem from a human donor with chronic lymphocytic leukemia.

This clone was detected once. The rearrangement links TRBV7-9 to TRBJ1-4; D call uncertain. The CDR3 is 15 residues long. Germline assignment: CDR1 SEHNR and CDR2 FQNEAQ (reference sequence). Trimming shortened V by 8 bases and J by 0 bases, and 13 bases separated the two germline ends. In nucleotides, the CDR3 is TGTGCCAGCTCGACGCCACTTGCAACTAATGAAAAACTGTTTTTT. It codes for CASSTPLATNEKLFF.

The chain joins TRBV6-5 to TRBJ2-7; the match to TRBD2 covers 11 bases. The CDR3 contains 15 residues. V lost 6 bases and J lost 4; bases outside the gene matches: 8. Germline-derived CDR1 and CDR2 are MNHEY and SVGAGI. The chain's CDR3 is CASSSTSGGQYEQYF. The CDR3 nucleotides read TGTGCCAGCAGCTCCACTAGCGGGGGCCAGTACGAGCAGTACTTC.

The V call is TRBV29-1, the J call TRBJ1-4; possibly TRBD1 for D (5 bases). Germline CDR1 reads SQVTM; CDR2 reads ANQGSEA. V was cut by 3 bases and J by 8 bases, with 16 bases left in between. This CDR3 has 14 amino acids. The CDR3 DNA is TGCAGCGTTGACCCCCCGGGGCATCAAGAAAAACTGTTTTTT. It encodes CSVDPPGHQEKLFF.

A few counts support this clone. This rearrangement joins TRBV19 to TRBJ2-7, with D perhaps matching TRBD1 (6 bases). V dropped 4 bases and J dropped 5 bases, with 18 bases sitting between them. The germline CDR1 and CDR2 sequences are LNHDA and SQIVND (reference sequence). There are 15 residues in the CDR3. The CDR3 region has the DNA TGTGCCAGTAGTAACACAGGGTCTGCGATGGACGAGCAGTACTTC. Translation gives CASSNTGSAMDEQYF.

The J gene is TRBJ1-2, the V gene TRBV5-4, with a weak D call TRBD1 (5 bases). Germline V gene sequence: CDR1 SGHNT, CDR2 YYREEE (reference sequence). V gave up 5 bases and J gave up 2 bases, with 13 bases separating them. There are 14 residues in the CDR3. CDR3 bases: TGTGCCAGCAGACACAGGAGCCAAAACTATGGCTACACCTTC. It translates to CASRHRSQNYGYTF.

This sequence joins TRBV5-6 and TRBJ2-7; D perhaps matches TRBD1 (5 bases). CDR1 and CDR2 (germline): SGHDT, YYEEEE. The CDR3 spans 15 residues. The V end lost 3 bases, the J end lost 1 base, and 14 bases lay between the germline ends. CDR3: CASSSLGQTSYEQYF. DNA for the CDR3: TGTGCCAGCAGCTCACTGGGGCAGACGTCCTACGAGCAGTACTTC.

This clone was seen once. The chain uses TRBV5-3 and TRBJ1-3; 8 nucleotides align to TRBD1. TRBV5-3 is reported as an ORF; its role is uncertain. The trim removed 2 bases at V and 2 bases at J, leaving 18 bases unmatched. This CDR3 is 20 amino acids long. The CDR3 is CARSFDPGTGLLLTGNTIYF. The CDR3 DNA reads TGTGCCAGAAGCTTCGATCCCGGGACAGGACTCCTTTTAACTGGAAACACCATATATTTT.

The rearrangement links TRBV5-1 to TRBJ1-4; no reliable D call. Per germline, CDR1 SGHRS and CDR2 YFSETQ. Trimming left V 2 bases short and J 2 bases short, with 10 bases between. CDR3 length: 15 amino acids. The CDR3 sequence is CASSFSSPTNEKLFF. CDR3 coding DNA: TGCGCCAGCAGCTTTTCCTCTCCCACTAATGAAAAACTGTTTTTT.

DNA for the CDR3: TGCAGCCGCAGGGGTGAAGCTGAAGCTTTCTTT. Encoded protein: CSRRGEAEAFF. The V call is TRBV20-1, the J call TRBJ1-1; weak D call: TRBD1 (6 bases). The germline V gene encodes CDR1 DFQATT and CDR2 SNEGSKA (reference sequence). This CDR3 contains 11 residues.

The chain combines TRBV28 with TRBJ1-5; 10 bases line up with TRBD1. The germline gives CDR1 MDHEN, CDR2 SYDVKM. CDR3 length equals 15 residues. J gave up 7 bases and V 4 bases, and 7 bases lay outside the gene matches. This chain's CDR3 is CASSSRTGGYQPQHF. The CDR3 region has the DNA TGTGCCAGCAGTTCCAGGACAGGGGGTTACCAGCCCCAGCATTTT. The full variable domain, its missing parts supplied by reference TRBV28 and TRBJ1-5, is DVKVTQSSRYLVKRTGEKVFLECVQDMDHENMFWYRQDPGLGLRLIYFSYDVKMKEKGDIPEGYSVSREKKERFSLILESASTNQTSMYLCASSSRTGGYQPQHFGDGTRLSIL.

This sequence joins TRBV6-1 and TRBJ1-2, with 8 nucleotides matching TRBD1. V gave up 4 bases and J gave up 3 bases; unmatched junction bases: 4. The CDR3 contains 14 residues. The V gene's germline CDR1 is MNHNS and CDR2 SASEGT. CDR3 sequence (DNA): TGTGCCAGCAGTGGCGGGACAGGTCACTATGGCTACACCTTC. Translating it yields CASSGGTGHYGYTF.

The chain employs TRBV7-8 and TRBJ2-1; D not resolved. Looked up from germline, CDR1 is SGHVS and CDR2 is FQNEAQ. V was shortened by 1 base and J by 6 bases, with 13 bases between the two germline ends. The CDR3 has 15 residues. The CDR3 here is CASSLGSKVLNEQFF. The DNA of the CDR3 is TGTGCCAGCAGCTTAGGGTCTAAAGTCCTCAATGAGCAGTTCTTC.

V is TRBV9 and J is TRBJ2-3; TRBD2 is a possible D gene (6 bases). With 3 bases removed from V and 3 bases from J, the gap between germline ends came to 17 bases. Germline lookup yields CDR1 SGDLS and CDR2 YYNGEE. This CDR3 spans 16 amino acids. The CDR3 here is CASSASGGTATDTQYF. For the CDR3, the DNA is TGTGCCAGCAGCGCGTCGGGCGGGACTGCGACAGATACGCAGTATTTT. Full variable domain (remainder filled in from reference TRBV9 and TRBJ2-3): DSGVTQTPKHLITATGQRVTLRCSPRSGDLSVYWYQQSLDQGLQFLIQYYNGEERAKGNILERFSAQQFPDLHSELNLSSLELGDSALYFCASSASGGTATDTQYFGPGTRLTVL.